Listed below are T cell receptor beta chains from one sample, sequenced in a study of identifying expanded T cells in peripheral blood. TCRdb's table, derived via immunoSEQ multiplex PCR, lists solely in-frame clones and lacks some. This table has approximately 58,000 clones, approximately 89% appearing once. The sample comprised blood. These receptors all come from a person aged 18 to 69 in good health. The CDR3 runs from the conserved cysteine through the conserved F or W. The D gene is left open where the match is weak. The listing skips clone size in some rows; elsewhere it reads once, few, many or a size class.

j_gene	len	d_gene	v_gene	abundance	CDR3aa	CDR3nt
TRBJ2-2	14	NA	TRBV6-1	NA	CASSVLGNTGELFF	TGTGCCAGCAGTGTATTGGGGAACACCGGGGAGCTGTTTTTT
TRBJ1-1	11	NA	TRBV7-8	NA	CASSLDTEAFF	TGTGCCAGCAGCTTAGATACTGAAGCTTTCTTT
TRBJ1-4	15	TRBD1	TRBV7-2	few	CASSLGQGSIGKLFF	TGTGCCAGCAGCTTGGGACAGGGGAGTATAGGGAAACTGTTTTTT
TRBJ2-1	15	NA	TRBV19	NA	CATESSQYSYNEQFF	TGTGCCACCGAATCCTCCCAGTACTCCTACAATGAGCAGTTCTTC
TRBJ1-1	14	NA	TRBV6-4	once	CASSEIAGSAEAFF	TGTGCCAGCAGTGAGATTGCGGGGAGTGCTGAAGCTTTCTTT
TRBJ2-5	13	NA	TRBV6-6	NA	CASNNRGTMTQYF	TGTGCCAGCAACAACAGGGGGACTATGACCCAGTACTTC
TRBJ1-3	16	NA	TRBV30	NA	CAWSPGTGSSGNTIYF	TGTGCCTGGAGTCCTGGGACGGGCAGCTCTGGAAACACCATATATTTT
TRBJ2-6	19	NA	TRBV7-9	NA	CASSLGPRSKIPGANVLTF	TGTGCCAGCAGCTTAGGTCCACGCAGCAAGATTCCTGGGGCCAACGTCCTGACTTTC
TRBJ2-2	15	NA	TRBV27	NA	CASSFRGSGPGELFF	TGTGCCAGCAGTTTTAGGGGGAGCGGGCCCGGGGAGCTGTTTTTT
TRBJ2-5	13	NA	TRBV29-1	NA	CSVVKASQETQYF	TGCAGCGTTGTAAAGGCTAGCCAAGAGACCCAGTACTTC
TRBJ2-4	15	NA	TRBV9	NA	CASSVEPGHLNIQYF	TGTGCCAGCAGCGTAGAACCGGGACACCTAAACATTCAGTACTTC
TRBJ1-1	13	NA	TRBV5-1	NA	CASSARPNTEAFF	TGCGCCAGCAGCGCCCGGCCCAACACTGAAGCTTTCTTT
TRBJ2-5	14	NA	TRBV7-2	NA	CASTDTLGGETQYF	TGTGCCAGCACCGACACTTTGGGGGGAGAGACCCAGTACTTC
TRBJ1-2	16	TRBD1	TRBV30	medium-sized	CAWSVVRTGGNYGYTF	TGTGCCTGGAGTGTTGTCCGGACAGGGGGGAACTATGGCTACACCTTC
TRBJ1-1	14	NA	TRBV7-2	NA	CASSLVGGETEAFF	TGTGCCAGCAGCTTAGTAGGGGGGGAAACTGAAGCTTTCTTT
TRBJ2-7	16	TRBD1	TRBV12-5	NA	CASGLKTGGNLYEQYF	TGTGCTAGTGGTTTGAAAACAGGGGGAAATCTGTACGAGCAGTACTTC
TRBJ1-2	14	TRBD1	TRBV6-6	once	CASSPGGSNYGYTF	TGTGCCAGCAGCCCAGGGGGCTCGAACTATGGCTACACCTTC
TRBJ2-1	14	TRBD2	TRBV5-1	NA	CASRTSGGVDEQFF	TGCGCCAGCAGGACTAGCGGGGGGGTCGATGAGCAGTTCTTC
TRBJ2-5	13	NA	TRBV2	NA	CASLRFVEETQYF	TGTGCCAGCCTCCGATTTGTTGAAGAGACCCAGTACTTC
TRBJ2-7	14	TRBD2	TRBV4-2	NA	CASTLGAGGYEQYF	TGTGCCAGCACCCTAGGGGCGGGAGGATACGAGCAGTACTTC
TRBJ2-1	17	TRBD2	TRBV7-9	NA	CASSSGPLAGLYNEQFF	TGTGCCAGCAGCTCCGGGCCCCTAGCGGGACTCTACAATGAGCAGTTCTTC
TRBJ2-4	13	NA	TRBV28	NA	CASSLNNKNIQYF	TGTGCCAGCAGTTTAAACAATAAAAACATTCAGTACTTC
TRBJ2-1	13	NA	TRBV6-6	NA	CASSYSRVHEQFF	TGTGCCAGCAGTTACTCGAGGGTCCATGAGCAGTTCTTC
TRBJ1-2	15	TRBD1	TRBV18	once	CASSPRTGETYGYTF	TGTGCCAGCTCACCCCGGACAGGAGAGACCTATGGCTACACCTTC
TRBJ2-5	15	NA	TRBV19	NA	CASSINGGLGETQYF	TGTGCCAGTAGTATTAACGGGGGCTTGGGTGAGACCCAGTACTTC
TRBJ2-7	13	TRBD2	TRBV19	NA	CASSMGLGTEQYF	TGTGCCAGTAGTATGGGACTAGGTACCGAGCAGTACTTC
TRBJ1-1	15	TRBD1	TRBV25-1	NA	CASSERQGVGGRAFF	TGTGCCAGCAGTGAAAGACAGGGCGTGGGGGGAAGAGCTTTCTTT
TRBJ2-3	16	NA	TRBV14	NA	CASSQERGLSTDTQYF	TGTGCCAGCAGCCAAGAGAGGGGACTTAGCACAGATACGCAGTATTTT
TRBJ1-2	17	TRBD1	TRBV19	once	CASSTSGTGGAAKGYTF	TGTGCCAGTAGTACATCCGGGACAGGGGGCGCAGCAAAGGGCTACACCTTC
TRBJ1-5	15	NA	TRBV2	NA	CASSRLGGDNQPQHF	TGTGCCAGCAGTAGGTTAGGAGGAGACAATCAGCCCCAGCATTTT
TRBJ1-1	11	NA	TRBV29-1	NA	CSVAPLNEAFF	TGCAGCGTGGCCCCCTTAAATGAAGCTTTCTTT
TRBJ1-1	15	NA	TRBV6-5	NA	CASSYSGALDTEAFF	TGTGCCAGCAGTTACTCCGGGGCTTTGGACACTGAAGCTTTCTTT
TRBJ1-4	19	NA	TRBV23-1	NA	CASSQSSEEGRGTNEKLFF	TGCGCCAGCAGTCAATCTTCGGAGGAGGGGCGGGGGACTAATGAAAAACTGTTTTTT
TRBJ2-5	15	NA	TRBV19	NA	CASSAKRQFQETQYF	TGTGCCAGTAGTGCTAAACGACAGTTCCAAGAGACCCAGTACTTC
TRBJ2-7	15	TRBD1	TRBV6-5	NA	CASSYSGQVGYEQYF	TGTGCCAGCAGTTACTCGGGACAGGTTGGCTACGAGCAGTACTTC
TRBJ2-2	14	NA	TRBV5-4	NA	CASSLDSGTGELFF	TGTGCCAGCAGCCTGGATAGCGGTACCGGGGAGCTGTTTTTT
TRBJ1-2	16	TRBD1	TRBV11-2	NA	CASSLRSTGRSYGYTF	TGTGCCAGCAGCTTAAGGTCGACAGGGCGATCCTATGGCTACACCTTC
TRBJ2-3	14	NA	TRBV29-1	few	CSPRRAASTDTQYF	TGCAGCCCCCGGCGGGCAGCTAGCACAGATACGCAGTATTTT
TRBJ2-3	14	NA	TRBV7-2	NA	CASSLFQGADTQYF	TGTGCCAGCTCTCTTTTCCAAGGGGCAGATACGCAGTATTTT
TRBJ2-1	15	TRBD1	TRBV5-6	NA	CASSPRDRVGNEQFF	TGTGCCAGCAGCCCCCGGGACAGGGTAGGCAATGAGCAGTTCTTC
TRBJ1-4	14	NA	TRBV7-2	NA	CASSPWGTDEKLFF	TGTGCCAGCAGCCCTTGGGGGACCGATGAAAAACTGTTTTTT
TRBJ2-1	15	TRBD2	TRBV9	once	CASSAGTSGRGEQFF	TGTGCCAGCAGCGCGGGGACTAGCGGGAGGGGGGAGCAGTTCTTC
TRBJ1-4	12	NA	TRBV2	NA	CASRQMYEKLFF	TGTGCCAGCAGACAAATGTACGAAAAACTGTTTTTT
TRBJ2-2	18	NA	TRBV28	NA	CASSLTNSGAVNTGELFF	TGTGCCAGCAGTCTGACTAACTCCGGGGCAGTAAACACCGGGGAGCTGTTTTTT
TRBJ2-1	16	TRBD1	TRBV28	NA	CASSSVTGASYNEQFF	TGTGCCAGCAGTTCCGTCACAGGGGCCTCCTACAATGAGCAGTTCTTC
TRBJ2-4	10	NA	TRBV2	NA	CASSENIQYF	TGTGCCAGCAGTGAAAACATTCAGTACTTC
TRBJ2-7	15	NA	TRBV28	NA	CASSLVTWGSYEQYF	TGTGCCAGCAGTTTAGTCACTTGGGGGTCGTACGAGCAGTACTTC
TRBJ1-2	14	NA	TRBV6-5	NA	CASSYLGSSVGYTF	TGTGCCAGCAGTTACCTGGGTTCGTCAGTTGGCTACACCTTC
TRBJ2-1	16	NA	TRBV15	NA	CATSRGRPGAYNEQFF	TGTGCCACCAGCAGAGGTCGCCCGGGCGCCTACAATGAGCAGTTCTTC
TRBJ2-3	16	TRBD1	TRBV11-2	NA	CASSLVATGGKHTQYF	TGTGCCAGCAGCTTAGTAGCGACAGGGGGAAAGCATACGCAGTATTTT
TRBJ1-5	14	NA	TRBV6-1	NA	CASSEQDSNQPQHF	TGTGCCAGCAGTGAACAGGATAGCAATCAGCCCCAGCATTTT
TRBJ2-1	14	NA	TRBV6-5	NA	CASSTRPVTDEQFF	TGTGCCAGCAGTACTCGACCAGTTACCGATGAGCAGTTCTTC
TRBJ2-5	14	NA	TRBV28	few	CASSLGGSQETQYF	TGTGCCAGCAGTTTAGGGGGCAGCCAAGAGACCCAGTACTTC
TRBJ1-2	13	TRBD1	TRBV7-2	once	CASSSRQGGGYTF	TGTGCCAGCAGCTCTAGACAGGGTGGTGGCTACACCTTC
TRBJ2-7	14	TRBD2	TRBV10-2	NA	CASSVSSGRNEQYF	TGCGCCAGCAGTGTTTCTAGCGGGAGGAACGAGCAGTACTTC
TRBJ2-1	16	NA	TRBV2	NA	CASSEALPGNYNEQFF	TGTGCCAGCAGTGAAGCGCTTCCAGGGAACTACAATGAGCAGTTCTTC
TRBJ2-5	14	TRBD1	TRBV29-1	NA	CSVGTDRTMETQYF	TGCAGCGTGGGTACGGACAGGACCATGGAGACCCAGTACTTC
TRBJ2-7	14	TRBD1	TRBV7-9	once	CASSSFQGADEQYF	TGTGCCAGCAGCTCCTTCCAGGGGGCGGACGAGCAGTACTTC
TRBJ2-3	14	NA	TRBV27	NA	CASSPLTSTDTQYF	TGTGCCAGCAGTCCGCTAACCAGCACAGATACGCAGTATTTT